This TCR beta chain was profiled in a study of cytomegalovirus exposure and HLA in healthy donors. General study points: Presence/absence analyses supposed approximately even sequencing depth among donors.

The PCR made use of 60 Vbeta and 13 Jbeta primers. Produced via immunoSEQ multiplex PCR; TCRdb's table is partial and in-frame only. This table has 95,000 to 150,000 clones, around 65% appearing once. The germline CDR1 and CDR2 sequences are SGHRS and YFSETQ. There are 14 residues in the CDR3. The V end lost 4 bases, the J end lost 5 bases, and 16 bases lay between the germline ends. With regard to this clone: Antigen: not known.

This sequence originates from a man between 18 and 29 years old in good health and CMV-seronegative. V gene TRBV5-1 combines with J gene TRBJ2-7, with a possible D match to TRBD2 (6 bases). Sequencing input: PBMCs. In DNA form, the CDR3 reads TGCGCCAGCAGCGTTGGTAGCGGTATACACGAGCAGTACTTC. It codes for CASSVGSGIHEQYF.